This T cell receptor beta chain was documented in a study of T cells in Graves' hyperthyroidism and ophthalmopathy. General study results and limits: Clonotypes that were expanded in thyroid above 0.001 mostly appeared in blood too.

This clonotype was observed a few times. What it recognizes is unknown. There were TCR beta CDR3 regions amplified from RNA transcripts. The HTBI primer set was used in a first-round RT-PCR of the TCR CDR3. TCRdb fed the multiplex PCR reads into MiXCR, producing one record per CDR3 protein. Counted here are a few hundred thousand distinct CDR3 sequences, about 18% occurring once; the ten biggest clones make up over 35%. The CDR3 length is 17 residues. Trimming stripped 5 bases from V and 0 bases from J, with 19 bases between. Looked up from germline, CDR1 is SGHVS and CDR2 is FQNEAQ. The sample taken for sequencing was blood. This receptor was identified in a man between 18 and 35 years old with Graves' ophthalmopathy. The V and J genes are TRBV7-8 and TRBJ1-2; tentatively, D is TRBD1 (5 bases). CDR3 DNA sequence: TGTGCCAGCAGCCTCGCCAGGGTTTTGGTGTCTAACTATGGCTACACCTTC. This sequence encodes CASSLARVLVSNYGYTF. Combining the CDR3 with reference TRBV7-8 and TRBJ1-2 gives the whole variable domain GAGVSQSPRYKVAKRGQDVALRCDPISGHVSLFWYQQALGQGPEFLTYFQNEAQLDKSGLPSDRFFAERPEGSVSTLKIQRTQQEDSAVYLCASSLARVLVSNYGYTFGSGTRLTVV.